The 27 T cell receptor beta chains below were found in one sample sequenced in a study of shared clonotypes between healthy human individuals. The method was immunoSEQ multiplex PCR; TCRdb's version includes in-frame clones alone and lacks a portion of them. Of nearly 1 million clones in the sample, 70% to 85% were seen once. Sequenced input: memory CD4+ T cells sorted from blood. The sample's subset: CD45RA-negative fraction. The receptors were sampled from a man aged 18 to 29 in good health.

The gene calls are TRBV2 and TRBJ1-2; a weak D match, TRBD1 (5 bases). The germline V gene has CDR1 SNHLY and CDR2 FYNNEI. Between the trimmed V and J ends, which lost 5 bases and 2 bases, there was a span of 12 bases. The CDR3 spans 14 residues. The CDR3 DNA follows: TGTGCCAGCAGTCGGGGGGTCTCCAACTATGGCTACACCTTC. Protein sequence: CASSRGVSNYGYTF.

The chain carries TRBV18 and TRBJ2-5; the match to TRBD1 covers 7 bases. The germline V gene encodes CDR1 KGHSH and CDR2 LQKENI. This CDR3 is 15 amino acids long. Trimming took 2 bases from V and 5 from J; bases not matched to a gene: 8. CDR3: CASSPDRVLGETQYF. The CDR3 DNA is TGTGCCAGCTCACCAGACAGGGTTTTAGGCGAGACCCAGTACTTC.

The chain joins TRBV4-3 to TRBJ2-3; no firm D call. The CDR3 is 13 amino acids. CDR1 is LGHNA and CDR2 is YSLEER in the germline V gene. The V and J ends lost 0 bases and 9 bases respectively, with 10 bases between them. Written as DNA, the CDR3 is TGCGCCAGCAGCCAAGATTTCTGGGGAACGCAGTATTTT. Amino acid sequence: CASSQDFWGTQYF.

This clone showed up just a few times. The chain joins TRBV13 to TRBJ2-7; 9 nucleotides agree with TRBD1. V dropped 6 bases and J dropped 2; count of bases not matched to a gene: 8. Germline V gives CDR1 PRHDT, CDR2 FYEKMQ (reference sequence). The CDR3 runs to 15 residues. The CDR3, as DNA: TGTGCCAGCAGGCCCCTTGGACAGGGGACCTACGAGCAGTACTTC. Protein product: CASRPLGQGTYEQYF.

The V call is TRBV5-1, the J call TRBJ1-3; tentatively, D is TRBD1 (5 bases). Germline CDR1 is SGHRS and CDR2 is YFSETQ. The ends were cut back, 0 bases at V and 2 bases at J, with 9 bases in the middle. The CDR3 length is 15 residues. The CDR3 loop reads CASSLDGTPGNTIYF. DNA for the CDR3: TGCGCCAGCAGCTTGGACGGGACGCCTGGAAACACCATATATTTT.

This clone was recorded once. The genes are TRBV12-5 and TRBJ2-2; 9 nucleotides agree with TRBD1. CDR3 size: 14 residues. Germline CDR1 LGHNT, CDR2 FRNRAP. V was clipped by 4 bases and J by 5 bases; unmatched bases: 2. CDR3 in DNA: TGTGCTAGTGGTTGGACAGGGGATACCGGGGAGCTGTTTTTT. Translated, it gives CASGWTGDTGELFF.

The gene calls are TRBV18 and TRBJ1-6; the D gene is possibly TRBD1 (6 bases). With 4 bases removed from V and 15 bases from J, the gap between germline ends came to 13 bases. This CDR3 is 12 amino acids long. Germline CDR1 reads KGHSH; CDR2 reads LQKENI. The CDR3 sequence: CASSLATGLLHF. The DNA for the CDR3 is TGTGCCAGCTCACTCGCCACAGGGCTCCTCCACTTT.

The chain combines TRBV27 with TRBJ1-2; 10 bases match TRBD1. Germline V lookup: CDR1 MNHEY, CDR2 SMNVEV (reference sequence). The V segment lost 8 bases and the J segment 6 bases; nucleotides outside the gene matches: 6. This CDR3 contains 13 residues. CDR3 amino acids: CASSGQGVNGYTF. The CDR3 DNA reads TGTGCCAGCTCCGGACAGGGGGTTAATGGCTACACCTTC.

The V call is TRBV6-5, the J call TRBJ1-6; no definite D call. The germline gives CDR1 MNHEY, CDR2 SVGAGI. CDR3 length equals 16 residues. Between the trimmed V and J ends, which lost 0 bases and 6 bases, there was a span of 12 bases. For the CDR3, the DNA is TGTGCCAGCAGTTACTCGAAGCGGTTACCTAATTCACCCCTCCACTTT. It yields the protein CASSYSKRLPNSPLHF.

Written as DNA, the CDR3 is TGTGCCAGCAGTAGCACGACAGGGTACTACGAGCAGTACTTC. Translated: CASSSTTGYYEQYF. The genes are TRBV28 and TRBJ2-7; 7 bases align to TRBD1. The V and J ends lost 5 bases and 3 bases, in that order; junction bases with no gene match: 7. The CDR3 spans 14 residues. Germline-derived CDR1 and CDR2 are MDHEN and SYDVKM.

The chain employs TRBV27 and TRBJ1-1; perhaps TRBD1 as D (5 bases). Trimming removed 5 bases at V and 5 bases at J, with 15 bases between. The CDR3 loop spans 14 amino acids. CDR1 is MNHEY and CDR2 is SMNVEV in the germline V gene (reference sequence). This CDR3 is CASSTDFGATEAFF. The DNA of the CDR3 is TGTGCCAGCAGTACGGACTTCGGGGCGACTGAAGCTTTCTTT.

The chain couples TRBV5-1 to TRBJ1-1; 7 nucleotides match TRBD1. The CDR3 is 16 amino acids. Looked up from germline, CDR1 is SGHRS and CDR2 is YFSETQ. Trimming cost V 0 bases and J 0 bases; bases outside gene matches: 5. In DNA form, the CDR3 reads TGCGCCAGCAGCTTGGATTGGACAGGAGTGAACACTGAAGCTTTCTTT. Encoded protein: CASSLDWTGVNTEAFF.

The V call is TRBV29-1, the J call TRBJ2-7; perhaps TRBD1 as D (5 bases). V was shortened by 0 bases and J by 2 bases, with 5 bases between the two germline ends. Germline loops: CDR1 SQVTM, CDR2 ANQGSEA. This CDR3 has 12 residues. The CDR3 DNA is TGCAGCGTTGAAGAGGGGCCCTACGAGCAGTACTTC. As protein: CSVEEGPYEQYF.

A word on this clone: Other DNA sequences in the sample encode the same CDR3. The chain is built from TRBV10-3 and TRBJ2-1, with a possible D match to TRBD1 (5 bases). This CDR3 region has 11 residues. Germline CDR1 reads ENHRY; CDR2 reads SYGVKD. Between the trimmed V and J ends, which lost 8 bases and 7 bases, there was a span of 9 bases. CDR3 protein: CAIGDSNEQFF. The CDR3 coding sequence is TGTGCCATCGGAGACAGTAATGAGCAGTTCTTC.

The chain uses TRBV7-2 and TRBJ2-3, with D possibly being TRBD1 or TRBD2 (5 bases each). Germline CDR1 is SGHTA and CDR2 is FQGNSA. V lost 1 base and J 2 bases, leaving 10 bases between the germline ends. The CDR3 totals 15 residues. The CDR3 sequence is CASSLEWGSTDTQYF. As DNA, the CDR3 is TGTGCCAGCAGCTTAGAGTGGGGGTCCACAGATACGCAGTATTTT.

For this clone: In the same sample, other DNA sequences code for this CDR3. The chain has TRBV18 and TRBJ2-5; D uncertain. The germline gives CDR1 KGHSH, CDR2 LQKENI. V was shortened by 0 bases and J by 3 bases, with 8 bases between the two germline ends. The CDR3 sequence is 14 residues long. The CDR3 bases are TGTGCCAGCTCACCACCGAACGGAGAAGAGACCCAGTACTTC. It translates to CASSPPNGEETQYF.

The J gene is TRBJ1-5, the V gene TRBV5-1, with 7 bases matching TRBD1. CDR1 is SGHRS and CDR2 is YFSETQ in the germline V gene. This CDR3 has 15 residues. J lost 6 bases, V lost 2 bases, and 8 bases had no gene match. The CDR3 loop reads CASSLIGGQGQPQHF. In DNA, the CDR3 is TGCGCCAGCAGCTTAATAGGGGGCCAGGGTCAGCCCCAGCATTTT.

Notes on this clone: This may stem from a read error, because a much larger clone lies one nucleotide away. The same CDR3 also results from other DNA sequences found in this sample. The chain joins TRBV11-2 to TRBJ2-7; unclear D gene. This CDR3 has 11 residues. V was pared by 4 bases and J by 0 bases, with 1 base between. Per the germline V gene, CDR1 is SGHAT and CDR2 is FQNNGV. The chain's CDR3 is CASSSSYEQYF. CDR3 nucleotides: TGTGCCAGCAGCTCCTCCTACGAGCAGTACTTC.

This clone was counted at least ten times. The chain is built from TRBV18 and TRBJ1-1, with 8 positions matching TRBD1. CDR1 and CDR2 from the germline V gene are KGHSH and LQKENI. There are 14 residues in the CDR3. J lost 3 bases, V lost 3 bases, and 3 bases had no gene match. CDR3 coding DNA: TGTGCCAGCTCACCTCAGACAGGGGACACTGAAGCTTTCTTT. Translation: CASSPQTGDTEAFF.

The chain employs TRBV4-3 and TRBJ2-7; 8 bases line up with TRBD1. CDR1 and CDR2 from the germline V gene are LGHNA and YSLEER. This CDR3 is 15 amino acids long. V was clipped by 2 bases and J by 6 bases; unmatched bases: 9. Here the CDR3 DNA reads TGCGCCAGCAGCCAATTCAGGGGGCCGGTCTCCGAGCAGTACTTC. Its protein product is CASSQFRGPVSEQYF.

This chain uses TRBV4-1 with TRBJ2-1, with 10 bases aligning to TRBD1. J gave up 5 bases and V 4 bases, and 11 bases lay outside the gene matches. This CDR3 comprises 17 residues. Germline V gene lookup returns CDR1 MGHRA and CDR2 YSYEKL. As DNA, the CDR3 is TGCGCCAGCAGCCCACAACCGGGACAGGGGAATCACAATGAGCAGTTCTTC. It specifies CASSPQPGQGNHNEQFF.

This clone was detected once. This chain uses TRBV10-2 with TRBJ2-7; 7 bases are shared with TRBD1. Per the germline V gene, CDR1 is WSHSY and CDR2 is SAAADI. With 7 bases clipped from V and 11 bases from J, the junction kept 20 bases outside the gene matches. The CDR3 runs to 15 residues. The CDR3 spells CASINPRGNSYDEYF. CDR3 nucleotides: TGCGCCAGCATTAACCCCAGGGGGAATTCTTACGATGAGTACTTC.

The J gene is TRBJ2-7, the V gene TRBV6-4, with D possibly TRBD1 on 6 matching bases. Germline lookup yields CDR1 MRHNA and CDR2 SNTAGT. Trimming removed 0 bases at V and 0 bases at J, with 12 bases between. CDR3 size: 16 residues. The CDR3 is CASSDSRTARSYEQYF. CDR3 bases: TGTGCCAGCAGTGACTCCCGGACAGCCCGCTCCTACGAGCAGTACTTC.

The chain combines TRBV11-2 with TRBJ2-7; TRBD1 might be the D (6 bases). Germline V lookup: CDR1 SGHAT, CDR2 FQNNGV. The CDR3 is 14 residues long. V lost 0 bases and J lost 3, with 9 bases in between. The CDR3: CASSLEGAYYEQYF. CDR3 nucleotides: TGTGCCAGCAGCTTAGAGGGGGCCTACTACGAGCAGTACTTC.

The CDR3: CASRGLAGSTDTQYF. The CDR3 DNA reads as TGTGCCAGCAGAGGCCTAGCGGGCTCCACAGATACGCAGTATTTT. The rearrangement uses TRBV2 and TRBJ2-3; TRBD2 agrees at 8 bases. The germline gives CDR1 SNHLY, CDR2 FYNNEI. The CDR3 runs 15 residues. The V segment lost 6 bases and the J segment 2 bases; nucleotides outside the gene matches: 7. Filled out from reference TRBV2 and TRBJ2-3, the complete variable domain reads EPEVTQTPSHQVTQMGQEVILRCVPISNHLYFYWYRQILGQKVEFLVSFYNNEISEKSEIFDDQFSVERPDGSNFTLKIRSTKLEDSAMYFCASRGLAGSTDTQYFGPGTRLTVL.

This rearrangement joins TRBV7-2 to TRBJ1-4; 10 bases are shared with TRBD1. The CDR3 has 16 residues. J lost 8 bases, V lost 5 bases, and 11 bases had no gene match. CDR1 and CDR2 from the germline V gene are SGHTA and FQGNSA. For the CDR3, the DNA is TGTGCCAGCAGCGGAGGACAGGGGGGGTTACGAGAAAAACTGTTTTTT. Protein sequence: CASSGGQGGLREKLFF.

The V and J genes are TRBV19 and TRBJ2-4, with 8 nucleotides matching TRBD1. The junction had 1 base not matched to a gene; V was cut back by 5 bases and J by 1 base. CDR1 LNHDA and CDR2 SQIVND come from the germline V gene (reference sequence). The CDR3 runs to 14 residues. DNA for the CDR3: TGTGCCAGTAGTGGACAGGGCGCCAAAAACATTCAGTACTTC. Translating gives CASSGQGAKNIQYF. Combining the CDR3 with reference TRBV19 and TRBJ2-4 gives the whole variable domain DGGITQSPKYLFRKEGQNVTLSCEQNLNHDAMYWYRQDPGQGLRLIYYSQIVNDFQKGDIAEGYSVSREKKESFPLTVTSAQKNPTAFYLCASSGQGAKNIQYFGAGTRLSVL.